The TCR beta chain under discussion was sequenced for a study of blood T cell repertoires in COVID-19. Study-level information: Whether acute or convalescent, the COVID-19 samples came from the United States, Italy and Spain. The cDNA or gDNA used as material had been derived from T cells, B-cell-depleted T cells, or PBMCs.

This CDR3 is built from 16 residues. Between the trimmed V and J ends, which lost 3 bases and 0 bases, there was a span of 12 bases. Germline values: CDR1 KGHSH, CDR2 LQKENI. Original data processing: Researchers report that nucleated cell counts were estimated from reference gene primer amplification. TCRdb's table, derived via immunoSEQ multiplex PCR, lists solely in-frame clones and lacks some. The V and J calls and clone size were taken over from that table, and D and trimming were inferred from the DNA. Of roughly 200,000 clones listed, about 86% are singletons. What was sequenced was peripheral blood. V and J are TRBV18 and TRBJ2-4; D might be TRBD1 (5 bases). The TCR sequence derives from a man aged 60-69 years who had recovered from COVID-19. The CDR3 DNA follows: TGTGCCAGCTCACCGGAGAGAAGGGGAGCCAAAAACATTCAGTACTTC. Residues: CASSPERRGAKNIQYF.